This record concerns one T cell receptor beta chain sequence. Its antigen is still unknown. Only in-frame clones appear in the TCRdb table, and some are missing; sequencing was by immunoSEQ multiplex PCR. This table holds around 100,000 clones, around nine tenths found once. This sample is part of a study of T cell responses to AZD1222 COVID-19 vaccine. Study at large: Pooled samples include second doses given at about 4 or 12 weeks.

The germline V gene encodes CDR1 LGHDT and CDR2 YNNKEL (reference sequence). The CDR3 has 16 residues. Trimming at V came to 4 bases and at J to 5 bases, leaving 8 bases not matched to a gene. The study's findings and limits: At 160-218 and 743-854, vaccine-associated CD4 TCRs were dominant, and they spanned spike. Only five to seven individuals given AZD1222 were seropositive at baseline.

This chain connects TRBV3-1 (or the pseudogene TRBV3-2) to TRBJ2-2, with 9 bases that match TRBD1. The sequence was collected from an adult in good health. Material: peripheral blood, obtained on day 0 of AZD1222 vaccination. The CDR3 loop reads CASSPSGTGRTGELFF. The CDR3, as DNA: TGTGCCAGCAGCCCCTCCGGGACAGGGCGGACCGGGGAGCTGTTTTTT.